Below, one T cell receptor (beta chain) is given with its context. The antigen is not known. Here immunoSEQ multiplex PCR was the method, and the copy in TCRdb shows in-frame clones only, minus some. This table has 5,500 to 7,000 clones, less than 80% appearing once. These data originate in a study of PD-1 blockade in classical Hodgkin lymphoma. The study's findings and limits: Complete responders matched newly diagnosed patients in baseline diversity. No one has yet defined what causes the repertoire differences, which may be disease activity or prior therapy. While CD8+ TCR diversity did not rise significantly by C4D1, CD4+ TCR diversity did.

The V end lost 0 bases, the J end lost 7 bases, and 11 bases lay between the germline ends. This CDR3 is built from 14 residues. CDR1 and CDR2 from the germline V gene are SGHTS and YDEGEE. Each patient experienced a relapse that followed autologous stem cell transplantation, and brentuximab vedotin exposure varied. The V call is TRBV5-8, the J call TRBJ2-1; D may be TRBD1 (5 bases). This TCR was sampled from a human donor with classical Hodgkin lymphoma. Sequenced here: peripheral blood mononuclear cells (PBMCs), sampled before the second cycle of nivolumab. The CDR3 is CASSLAKSGNEQFF. The DNA for the CDR3 is TGTGCCAGCAGCTTGGCGAAGTCAGGGAATGAGCAGTTCTTC.